This T cell receptor (beta chain) was sequenced for a study of early T cells in non-severe SARS-CoV-2 infection. Germline loops: CDR1 SEHNR, CDR2 FQNEAQ (reference sequence). V lost 8 bases and J 1 base, leaving 8 bases between the germline ends. This CDR3 is built from 13 residues. TCRdb re-derived calls from the 5' RACE reads in MiXCR, one entry per CDR3 protein. This sample has roughly 70,000 distinct CDR3 sequences, with about 13% found just once. Sequenced sample: whole blood. The clonotype was recovered from an adult who was a healthcare worker with PCR-confirmed SARS-CoV-2 infection or an uninfected control (not recorded which). V is TRBV7-9 and J is TRBJ2-2; D gene unclear. In nucleotides, the CDR3 is TGTGCCAGCGTCGGAAGGAACACCGGGGAGCTGTTTTTT. This gives the protein CASVGRNTGELFF.